One sample yielded the 23 T cell receptor beta chains listed below, sequenced in a study of identical twins. TCRdb analysed the 5' RACE reads with MiXCR anew, one entry per CDR3 protein. The table lists fewer than 900,000 distinct CDR3 sequences, 18% of them singletons. These data also featured in a second study, about T cells expressing NK-cell markers.

The sample was PBMCs. These receptors were taken from a woman younger than 30 in good health.

This clonotype was seen a handful of times. This chain joins TRBV20-1 and TRBJ1-6; D remains ambiguous. CDR1 is DFQATT, CDR2 SNEGSKA, per germline (reference sequence). V was shortened by 2 bases and J by 4 bases, with 6 bases between the two germline ends. This CDR3 is 13 amino acids long. As DNA, the CDR3 is TGCAGTGCTAGAAGAGTGTATAATTCACCCCTCCACTTT. The encoded protein is CSARRVYNSPLHF.

The sample holds a few counts of this clonotype. This sequence joins TRBV20-1 and TRBJ2-1; 9 positions match TRBD2. CDR3 length equals 15 residues. Germline assignment: CDR1 DFQATT and CDR2 SNEGSKA (reference sequence). V shed 2 bases and J 7 bases; nucleotides not matched to a gene: 9. The CDR3 region is CSARTGAGGPNEQFF. The DNA for the CDR3 is TGCAGTGCTAGAACCGGCGCGGGGGGGCCTAATGAGCAGTTCTTC.

The sample holds many counts of this clonotype. V is TRBV18 and J is TRBJ1-1; 9 bases align to TRBD1. The germline CDR1 and CDR2 sequences are KGHSH and LQKENI. J lost 2 bases, V lost 4 bases, and 2 bases had no gene match. This CDR3 spans 14 amino acids. The CDR3 protein is CASSRQGGNTEAFF. Here the CDR3 DNA reads TGTGCCAGCTCACGACAGGGGGGCAACACTGAAGCTTTCTTT. The variable domain in full, with the rest retrieved from reference TRBV18 and TRBJ1-1, is NAGVMQNPRHLVRRRGQEARLRCSPMKGHSHVYWYRQLPEEGLKFMVYLQKENIIDESGMPKERFSAEFPKEGPSILRIQQVVRGDSAAYFCASSRQGGNTEAFFGQGTRLTVV.

This chain joins TRBV6-6 and TRBJ1-3, with 7 nucleotides matching TRBD1. The CDR3 covers 13 residues. Germline values: CDR1 MNHNY, CDR2 SVGAGI (reference sequence). Trimming cost V 7 bases and J 4 bases; bases outside gene matches: 4. CDR3 residues: CASTGTVGNTIYF. The CDR3 coding sequence is TGTGCCAGCACCGGGACAGTGGGAAACACCATATATTTT.

The sample holds a few counts of this clonotype. The chain is built from TRBV12-3 or TRBV12-4 and TRBJ1-1; the D gene is possibly TRBD1 (6 bases). The CDR3 loop spans 14 amino acids. V gave up 6 bases and J gave up 7 bases, with 18 bases separating them. In DNA, the CDR3 is TGTGCCAGCAGCCATGACAGGCATGCAGGTGAAGCTTTCTTT. Amino acid sequence: CASSHDRHAGEAFF.

In this sample, this clonotype turned up a few times. This chain joins TRBV5-1 and TRBJ2-3, with 11 bases identical to TRBD2. Germline V gives CDR1 SGHRS, CDR2 YFSETQ. This CDR3 comprises 14 residues. Losses at the gene ends were 7 bases for V and 4 bases for J; bases not matched to a gene: 5. The CDR3 sequence: CASSTSGRPDTQYF. CDR3 bases: TGCGCCAGCTCCACTAGCGGGAGACCAGATACGCAGTATTTT.

This sequence joins TRBV5-1 and TRBJ2-1; 9 bases are a match to TRBD2. The CDR3 sequence is 16 residues long. Germline trimming cut 3 bases from V and 4 bases from J; bases unmatched to any gene: 8. CDR1 SGHRS and CDR2 YFSETQ come from the germline V gene. In DNA, the CDR3 is TGCGCCAGCAGCTACCTACTAGCGGGTACTTACAATGAGCAGTTCTTC. This codes for CASSYLLAGTYNEQFF.

The J gene is TRBJ2-1, the V gene TRBV24-1; no reliable D call. The CDR3 has 13 residues. Trimming removed 3 bases from V and 3 bases from J, with 5 bases in between. Per the germline V gene, CDR1 is KGHDR and CDR2 is SFDVKD. The CDR3 nucleotides read TGTGCCACCAGTGATCCTTACTACAATGAGCAGTTCTTC. This encodes CATSDPYYNEQFF.

This clonotype was observed a handful of times. This chain connects TRBV12-3 or TRBV12-4 to TRBJ2-6, with D tentatively TRBD2 (6 bases). The CDR3 covers 18 residues. Trimming removed 5 bases from V and 0 bases from J, with 17 bases in between. In DNA form, the CDR3 reads TGTGCCAGCAGTCCCCCCCGGCACGGGGGCTCTGGGGCCAACGTCCTGACTTTC. This gives the protein CASSPPRHGGSGANVLTF.

The J gene is TRBJ2-7, the V gene TRBV4-3; the D gene is possibly TRBD2 (6 bases). This CDR3 contains 15 residues. Germline V gives CDR1 LGHNA, CDR2 YSLEER. Trimming cost V 1 base and J 2 bases, with 12 bases left between them. CDR3 amino acids: CASSQGSGRTYEQYF. Written as DNA, the CDR3 is TGCGCCAGCAGCCAAGGGAGCGGGCGAACCTACGAGCAGTACTTC.

This clonotype showed up many times. This chain links TRBV12-3 or TRBV12-4 with TRBJ1-1; the D is unclear. The length of the CDR3 is 12 residues. V was pared by 2 bases and J by 7 bases, with 8 bases between. CDR3: CASSLRAGEAFF. In DNA, the CDR3 is TGTGCCAGCAGTTTAAGGGCGGGTGAAGCTTTCTTT.

The V gene is TRBV12-2, the J gene TRBJ1-1. TRBV12-2 is a listed pseudogene. CDR3 length: 20 amino acids. The CDR3 DNA sequence: TGTGCAAGTCGCTTCCAATTAATAGATTGCGCAGGACGCCGTGACACTGAAGCTTTCTTT. This translates into CASRFQLIDCAGRRDTEAFF.

This clonotype was observed a few times. V gene TRBV15 combines with J gene TRBJ2-7, with TRBD2 as a possible D gene (5 bases). CDR1 LNHNV and CDR2 YYDKDF come from the germline V gene (reference sequence). V was pared by 1 base and J by 7 bases, with 17 bases between. The CDR3 sequence is 15 residues long. Here the CDR3 DNA reads TGTGCCACCAGCAGAGGGTACCGGGGATCGGGGGAGCAGTACTTC. It yields the protein CATSRGYRGSGEQYF.

The chain links TRBV5-1 to TRBJ2-2; TRBD2 agrees at 11 bases. V lost 4 bases to trimming and J lost 7 bases; unmatched junction nucleotides: 9. The CDR3 extends over 16 amino acids. Germline V gene sequence: CDR1 SGHRS, CDR2 YFSETQ. DNA for the CDR3: TGCGCCAGCAGCGAAACTAGCGGGGGAAGGTACGGGGAGCTGTTTTTT. It specifies CASSETSGGRYGELFF.

The V call is TRBV19, the J call TRBJ2-4, with D perhaps matching TRBD1 (5 bases). The V gene lost 3 bases and the J gene lost 1 base, with 7 bases spanning the gap. Germline V lookup: CDR1 LNHDA, CDR2 SQIVND (reference sequence). The CDR3 consists of 14 residues. This CDR3 is CASSMSGAKNIQYF. In DNA form, the CDR3 reads TGTGCCAGTAGTATGTCAGGGGCCAAAAACATTCAGTACTTC.

About this clonotype: Mismatch with germline at one junction end may stem from a read error. The chain carries TRBV6-5 and TRBJ2-2; no firm D call. Germline CDR1 MNHEY, CDR2 SVGAGI. There are 13 residues in the CDR3. The CDR3 DNA sequence: TGTGCCAGCAGTTCCCGATCCACCCGGGAGCTGTTTTTT. Encoded protein: CASSSRSTRELFF.

In this sample, this clonotype turned up once. The chain recombines TRBV10-1 with TRBJ2-7; 7 positions agree with TRBD2. The V gene's germline CDR1 is WNHNN and CDR2 SYGVQD (reference sequence). The CDR3 covers 12 residues. Germline trimming cut 6 bases from V and 6 bases from J; bases unmatched to any gene: 5. This CDR3 is CASSAGTIEQYF. The CDR3 DNA follows: TGCGCCAGCAGCGCGGGGACTATCGAGCAGTACTTC.

J is TRBJ2-1 and V is TRBV6-1, with 9 bases identical to TRBD2. This CDR3 region has 15 residues. V was clipped by 5 bases and J by 8 bases; unmatched bases: 10. In germline, CDR1 is MNHNS, CDR2 SASEGT. DNA of the CDR3: TGTGCCAGCAGTACCAGCGGGAGGCTGAGGGATGAGCAGTTCTTC. Its translation: CASSTSGRLRDEQFF.

This clonotype was detected only a few times. The V gene is TRBV12-3 or TRBV12-4, the J gene TRBJ1-5; tentative D call: TRBD1 (5 bases). Between the trimmed V and J ends, which lost 3 bases and 11 bases, there was a span of 8 bases. This CDR3 is built from 11 residues. The CDR3 DNA reads TGTGCCAGCAGTTTTGGGGGGGCCCAGCATTTT. Its translation: CASSFGGAQHF.

The chain is built from TRBV5-6 and TRBJ2-1; maybe TRBD1 (6 bases). Looked up from germline, CDR1 is SGHDT and CDR2 is YYEEEE. Between the trimmed V and J ends, which lost 4 bases and 8 bases, there was a span of 16 bases. The CDR3 is made up of 14 amino acids. CDR3 sequence reads: CASSPDRISDEQFF. In DNA, the CDR3 is TGTGCCAGCAGCCCGGACAGAATATCCGATGAGCAGTTCTTC.

This clonotype was counted a few times. The chain is built from TRBV7-8 and TRBJ2-3, with D perhaps being TRBD1 or TRBD2 (5 bases each). Germline values: CDR1 SGHVS, CDR2 FQNEAQ. V lost 7 bases, J lost 2 bases, and 16 bases lay in between. The CDR3 is 15 amino acids. This chain's CDR3 is CASTGWRGDTDTQYF. CDR3 bases: TGTGCCAGCACTGGGTGGAGAGGGGACACAGATACGCAGTATTTT. The full variable domain, with the rest looked up from reference TRBV7-8 and TRBJ2-3, is GAGVSQSPRYKVAKRGQDVALRCDPISGHVSLFWYQQALGQGPEFLTYFQNEAQLDKSGLPSDRFFAERPEGSVSTLKIQRTQQEDSAVYLCASTGWRGDTDTQYFGPGTRLTVL.

This chain connects TRBV7-6 to TRBJ1-5; D not resolved. V lost 2 bases and J lost 0, with 8 bases in between. The germline CDR1 and CDR2 sequences are SGHVS and FNYEAQ. This CDR3 has 15 residues. In DNA, the CDR3 is TGTGCCAGCAGCTTATGGTCTCATAGCAATCAGCCCCAGCATTTT. Its protein is CASSLWSHSNQPQHF.

The genes are TRBV20-1 and TRBJ1-6; 7 bases agree with TRBD1. Germline CDR1 is DFQATT and CDR2 is SNEGSKA (reference sequence). The ends lost 0 bases at V and 7 bases at J; junction bases unmatched: 6. There are 15 residues in the CDR3. The CDR3 DNA is TGCAGTGCTAGAGAGGTTGACAGGGCCAATTCACCCCTCCACTTT. Its translation: CSAREVDRANSPLHF.